Listed below are T cell receptor beta chains from one sample, sequenced in a study of technical replicates of blood from several donors. Generated by immunoSEQ multiplex PCR, the TCRdb table keeps only in-frame clones and is missing some. The table records roughly 68,000 clones, approximately 86% of them present only once. Sequenced material: PBMCs. The receptors derive from a human donor in good health. Some clones in this sample may be carry-over from other donors' samples. Each CDR3 is given with its conserved first and last residue. The D gene is left open where the match is weak. Size is stated for part of the rows, as once, few or many counts, or as a class when the clone is expanded.

v_gene	abundance	j_gene	d_gene	CDR3aa	CDR3nt
TRBV6-5	NA	TRBJ2-5	TRBD2	CASSYSRLAGGPPHF	TGTGCCAGCAGTTACTCGAGACTAGCGGGGGGGCCCCCCCACTTC
TRBV7-9	NA	TRBJ2-5	NA	CASSTYRELEETQYF	TGTGCCAGCAGCACCTACAGGGAGTTGGAGGAGACCCAGTACTTC
TRBV5-1	NA	TRBJ2-1	NA	CASSSAGGYNEQFF	TGCGCCAGCAGCTCCGCGGGTGGTTACAATGAGCAGTTCTTC
TRBV4-1	NA	TRBJ2-5	TRBD2	CASSQGERGAGETQYF	TGCGCCAGCAGCCAAGGCGAGCGGGGGGCGGGGGAGACCCAGTACTTC
TRBV6-5	NA	TRBJ1-2	NA	CASSYSSGPFYGYTF	TGTGCCAGCAGTTACTCGAGTGGTCCCTTCTATGGCTACACCTTC
TRBV1	NA	TRBJ2-7	NA	CTSSQVHLAGEGEQYF	TGCACCAGCAGCCAAGTACACCTAGCGGGGGAGGGGGAGCAGTACTTC
TRBV11-2	once	TRBJ1-4	NA	CASSLGASATNEKLFF	TGTGCCAGCAGCTTAGGCGCCTCGGCAACTAATGAAAAACTGTTTTTT
TRBV9	NA	TRBJ2-1	NA	CASSVADSLGEQFF	TGTGCCAGCAGCGTAGCTGACAGTTTAGGTGAGCAGTTCTTC
TRBV7-9	NA	TRBJ1-2	TRBD1	CASSSPGQGLNYGYTF	TGTGCCAGCAGCTCGCCCGGACAGGGACTTAACTATGGCTACACCTTC
TRBV10-1	NA	TRBJ2-7	NA	CASSESLTGRTLEQYF	TGCGCCAGCAGTGAGTCGTTGACAGGGAGGACGCTTGAGCAGTACTTC
TRBV19	NA	TRBJ1-3	NA	CASRKDRSSGNTIYF	TGTGCCAGTAGGAAAGACAGGAGCTCTGGAAACACCATATATTTT